Below, 10 T cell receptor beta chains from the same sample are listed, as sequenced in a study of sequential checkpoint blockade in melanoma (dated by TCRdb to between 2019 and 2020). What this sample's treatment or condition label stands for: randomized to nivolumab then ipilimumab (arm A) or the reverse (arm B). Receptors were amplified or captured by the immunoSEQ multiplex PCR assay. This immuneACCESS table, as held by TCRdb, lists in-frame sequences with V and J called but not all clones. Of the missing ones, under half trace to an unresolved V gene in checked studies; the others have no known cause. The sample table lists around 10,000 clones, about 23% of them with a count of one. In total, the top ten clones hold 13% to 15% of the sample. This material consisted of tumor tissue (inferred from file names), taken from a patient given nivolumab and ipilimumab in sequence. The receptors here all came from a human donor with melanoma.

There are many counts of this clone. The gene calls are TRBV11-3 and TRBJ1-1; maybe TRBD1 (5 bases). The CDR3 spans 16 residues. Trimming removed 5 bases from V and 2 bases from J, with 18 bases in between. Germline values: CDR1 SGHNT, CDR2 YENEEA. DNA of the CDR3: TGTGCCAGCAGCGGACTAGGGTGGGGGGGTAACACTGAAGCTTTCTTT. Its protein is CASSGLGWGGNTEAFF.

The chain employs TRBV19 and TRBJ1-2, with 11 bases that match TRBD1. Germline V gene lookup returns CDR1 LNHDA and CDR2 SQIVND (reference sequence). The CDR3 contains 16 residues. J lost 3 bases, V lost 4 bases, and 7 bases had no gene match. The CDR3 region is CASSSRDRGFHYGYTF. CDR3 DNA sequence: TGTGCCAGTAGTAGCCGGGACAGGGGGTTCCACTATGGCTACACCTTC.

This chain joins TRBV28 and TRBJ2-3; 7 positions match TRBD1. With V trimmed by 2 bases and J by 3 bases, 17 bases remained unmatched. This CDR3 is 19 amino acids long. Germline V lookup: CDR1 MDHEN, CDR2 SYDVKM. The CDR3 region has the DNA TGTGCCAGCAGTTTACTACACCATCTTCGGACAGGAGAAACAGATACGCAGTATTTT. As protein: CASSLLHHLRTGETDTQYF.

The chain couples TRBV9 to TRBJ2-6, with D unclear. Germline V lookup: CDR1 SGDLS, CDR2 YYNGEE. V lost 3 bases and J lost 0, with 16 bases in between. This CDR3 region has 18 residues. DNA of the CDR3: TGTGCCAGCAGCGCTACGCTCATCCCATCCTCTGGGGCCAACGTCCTGACTTTC. Its protein product is CASSATLIPSSGANVLTF.

The V call is TRBV5-1, the J call TRBJ2-1, with D possibly TRBD2 on 5 matching bases. Germline V gene data show CDR1 as SGHRS and CDR2 as YFSETQ. The CDR3 sequence is 16 residues long. Trimming took 0 bases from V and 2 from J, leaving 12 bases between them. CDR3 sequence reads: CASSLDLGVPYNEQFF. DNA of the CDR3: TGCGCCAGCAGCTTGGATTTGGGAGTCCCCTACAATGAGCAGTTCTTC.

By sample share, this clone is medium-sized (0.01 to 0.1%). The chain carries TRBV6-8 and TRBJ1-6, with D possibly being TRBD1 (6 bases). Germline-derived CDR1 and CDR2 are MNHGY and SAAAGT. V was trimmed by 5 bases and J by 5 bases, leaving 16 bases between them. The CDR3 consists of 16 residues. The CDR3 bases are TGTGCCAGCAGTGGGGTAGGGGGATCTAATAATTCACCCCTCCACTTT. Its translation is CASSGVGGSNNSPLHF.

This CDR3 is CASSLQGLAGGTDTQYF. The CDR3, as DNA: TGTGCCAGCAGCCTTCAGGGACTAGCGGGGGGGACAGATACGCAGTATTTT. The V and J genes are TRBV11-3 and TRBJ2-3, with TRBD2 matching 16 bases. The CDR3 spans 17 residues. Germline CDR1 is SGHNT and CDR2 is YENEEA. V was clipped by 5 bases and J by 3 bases; unmatched bases: 5. The full variable domain, its missing parts supplied by reference TRBV11-3 and TRBJ2-3, is EAGVVQSPRYKIIEKKQPVAFWCNPISGHNTLYWYLQNLGQGPELLIRYENEEAVDDSQLPKDRFSAERLKGVDSTLKIQPAELGDSAVYLCASSLQGLAGGTDTQYFGPGTRLTVL.

This clone was found a few times. The rearrangement uses TRBV6-8 and TRBJ1-6; D ambiguous. The V gene lost 2 bases and the J gene lost 7 bases, with 12 bases spanning the gap. Germline loops: CDR1 MNHGY, CDR2 SAAAGT. This CDR3 has 15 amino acids. The CDR3 nucleotides read TGTGCCAGCAGTTACCGGACGGTAGCGAATTCACCCCTCCACTTT. Protein: CASSYRTVANSPLHF.

The chain uses TRBV6-4 and TRBJ1-5; 7 bases align to TRBD1. Germline values: CDR1 MRHNA, CDR2 SNTAGT. V lost 6 bases to trimming and J lost 0 bases; unmatched junction nucleotides: 5. The CDR3 has 15 amino acids. This CDR3 is CASRLGQSSNQPQHF. Here the CDR3 DNA reads TGTGCCAGCAGGCTGGGACAGTCTAGCAATCAGCCCCAGCATTTT.

This sequence joins TRBV19 and TRBJ2-3, with D perhaps being TRBD1 or TRBD2 (5 bases each). Trimming took off 5 bases at V and 3 bases at J, with 9 bases between the two ends. The V gene's germline CDR1 is LNHDA and CDR2 SQIVND (reference sequence). This CDR3 spans 13 amino acids. The CDR3 is CASSSRGTDTQYF. CDR3 nucleotides: TGTGCCAGTAGTTCGAGGGGAACAGATACGCAGTATTTT.